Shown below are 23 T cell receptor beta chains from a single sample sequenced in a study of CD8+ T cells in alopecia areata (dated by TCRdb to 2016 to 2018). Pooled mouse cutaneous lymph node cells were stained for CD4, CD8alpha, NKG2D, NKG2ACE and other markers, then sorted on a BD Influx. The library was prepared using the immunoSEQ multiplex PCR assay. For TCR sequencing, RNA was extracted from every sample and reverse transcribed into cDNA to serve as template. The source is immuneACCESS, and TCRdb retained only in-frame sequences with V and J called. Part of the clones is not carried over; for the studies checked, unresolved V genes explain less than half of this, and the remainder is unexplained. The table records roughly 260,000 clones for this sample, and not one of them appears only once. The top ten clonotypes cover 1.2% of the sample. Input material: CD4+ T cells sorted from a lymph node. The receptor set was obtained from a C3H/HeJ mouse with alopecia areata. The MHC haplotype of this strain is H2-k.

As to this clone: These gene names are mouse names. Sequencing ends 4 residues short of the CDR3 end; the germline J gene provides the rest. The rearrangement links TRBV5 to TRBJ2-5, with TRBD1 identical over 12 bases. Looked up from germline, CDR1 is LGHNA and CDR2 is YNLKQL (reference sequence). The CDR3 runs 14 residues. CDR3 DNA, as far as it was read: TGTGCCAGCAGCTCGGGACAGGGGGCGGAC. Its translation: CASSSGQGAD. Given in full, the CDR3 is CASSSGQGADTQYF.

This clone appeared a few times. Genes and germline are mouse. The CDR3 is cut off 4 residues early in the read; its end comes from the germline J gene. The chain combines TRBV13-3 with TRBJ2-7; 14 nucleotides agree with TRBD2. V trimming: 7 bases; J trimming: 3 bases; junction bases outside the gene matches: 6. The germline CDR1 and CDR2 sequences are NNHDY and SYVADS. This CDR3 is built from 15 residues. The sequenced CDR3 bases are TGTGCCAGCTCCGGGACTGGGGGGGCGCTCTAT. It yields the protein CASSGTGGALY. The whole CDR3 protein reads CASSGTGGALYEQYF.

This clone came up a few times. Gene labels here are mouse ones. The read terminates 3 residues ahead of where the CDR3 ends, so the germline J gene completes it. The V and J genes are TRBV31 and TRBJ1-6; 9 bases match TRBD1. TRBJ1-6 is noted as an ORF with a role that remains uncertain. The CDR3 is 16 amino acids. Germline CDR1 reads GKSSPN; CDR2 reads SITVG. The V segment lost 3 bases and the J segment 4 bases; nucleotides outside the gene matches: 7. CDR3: CAWRPQGARYNSPLYF. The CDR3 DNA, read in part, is TGTGCCTGGAGACCACAGGGGGCGAGGTATAATTCGCCC.

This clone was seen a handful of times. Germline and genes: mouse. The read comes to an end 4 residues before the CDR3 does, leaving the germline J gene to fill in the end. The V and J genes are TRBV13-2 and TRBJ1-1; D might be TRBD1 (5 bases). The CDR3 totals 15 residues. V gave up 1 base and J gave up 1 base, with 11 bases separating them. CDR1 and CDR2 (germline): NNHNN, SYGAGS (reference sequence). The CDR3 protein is CASGDRREGNTEVFF. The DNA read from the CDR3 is TGTGCCAGCGGTGATCGCAGGGAAGGAAACACA.

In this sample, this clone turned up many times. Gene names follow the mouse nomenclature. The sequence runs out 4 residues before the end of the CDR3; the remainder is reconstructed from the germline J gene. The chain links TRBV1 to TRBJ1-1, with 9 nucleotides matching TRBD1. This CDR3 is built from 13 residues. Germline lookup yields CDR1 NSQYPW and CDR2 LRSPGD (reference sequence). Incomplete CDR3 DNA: TGCACCTGCAGTGCGGGGACAGGGAAA. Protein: CTCSAGTGK. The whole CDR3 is CTCSAGTGKEVFF.

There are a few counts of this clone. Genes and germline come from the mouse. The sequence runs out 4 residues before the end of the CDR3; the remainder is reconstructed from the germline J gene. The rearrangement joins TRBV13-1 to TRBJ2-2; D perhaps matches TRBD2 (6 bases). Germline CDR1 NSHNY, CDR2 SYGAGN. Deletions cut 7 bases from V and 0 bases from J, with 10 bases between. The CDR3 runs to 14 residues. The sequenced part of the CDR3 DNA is TGTGCCAGCGCTGGGGTCGCAAACACCGGG. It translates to CASAGVANTG. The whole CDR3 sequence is CASAGVANTGQLYF.

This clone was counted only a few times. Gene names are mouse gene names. CDR3 DNA (partial): TGTGCCAGCAGCCAAGATTCGGGACTGGGGGGGTCT. It yields the protein CASSQDSGLGGS. From start to end, the CDR3 is CASSQDSGLGGSEQFF. This chain joins TRBV5 and TRBJ2-1, with 13 bases matching TRBD2. The read stops 4 residues short of the end of the CDR3; the missing end is completed from the germline J gene. Germline CDR1 is LGHNA and CDR2 is YNLKQL (reference sequence). CDR3 length: 16 residues.

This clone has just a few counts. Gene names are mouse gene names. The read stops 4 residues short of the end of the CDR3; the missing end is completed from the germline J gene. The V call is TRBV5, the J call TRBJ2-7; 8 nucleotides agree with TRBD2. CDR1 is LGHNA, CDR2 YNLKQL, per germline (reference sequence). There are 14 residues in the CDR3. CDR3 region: CASSPRGGRDEQYF. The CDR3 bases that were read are TGTGCCAGCAGCCCGAGGGGGGGCCGAGAT.

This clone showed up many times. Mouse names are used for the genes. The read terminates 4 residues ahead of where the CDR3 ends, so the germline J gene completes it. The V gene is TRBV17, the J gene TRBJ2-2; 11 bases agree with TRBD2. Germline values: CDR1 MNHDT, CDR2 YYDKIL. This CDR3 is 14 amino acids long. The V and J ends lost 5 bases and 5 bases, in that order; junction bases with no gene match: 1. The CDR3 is CASSRDWGTGQLYF. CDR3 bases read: TGTGCTAGCAGTCGGGACTGGGGGACCGGG.

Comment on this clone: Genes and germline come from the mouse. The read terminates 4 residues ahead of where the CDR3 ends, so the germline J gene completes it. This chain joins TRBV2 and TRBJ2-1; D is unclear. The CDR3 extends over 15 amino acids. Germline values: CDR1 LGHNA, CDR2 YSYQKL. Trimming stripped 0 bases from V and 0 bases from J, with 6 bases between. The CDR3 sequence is CASSQDTHNYAEQFF. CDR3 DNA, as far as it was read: TGTGCCAGCAGCCAAGATACTCATAACTATGCT.

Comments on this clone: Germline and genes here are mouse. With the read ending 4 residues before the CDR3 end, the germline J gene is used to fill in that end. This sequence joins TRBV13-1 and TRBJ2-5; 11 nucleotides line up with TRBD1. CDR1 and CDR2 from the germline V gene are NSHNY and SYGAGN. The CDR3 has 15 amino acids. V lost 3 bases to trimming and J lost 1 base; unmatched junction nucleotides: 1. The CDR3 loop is CASSGTGGHQDTQYF. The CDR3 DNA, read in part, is TGTGCCAGCAGTGGGACAGGGGGCCACCAAGAC.

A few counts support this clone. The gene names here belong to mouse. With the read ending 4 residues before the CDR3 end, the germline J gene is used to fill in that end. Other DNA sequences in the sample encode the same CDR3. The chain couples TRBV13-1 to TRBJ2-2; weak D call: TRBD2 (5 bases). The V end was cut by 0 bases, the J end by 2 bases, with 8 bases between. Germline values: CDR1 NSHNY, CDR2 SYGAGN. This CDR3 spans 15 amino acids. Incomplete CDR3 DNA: TGTGCCAGCAGTGATGCCCTGGGCAACACCGGG. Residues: CASSDALGNTG. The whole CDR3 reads CASSDALGNTGQLYF.

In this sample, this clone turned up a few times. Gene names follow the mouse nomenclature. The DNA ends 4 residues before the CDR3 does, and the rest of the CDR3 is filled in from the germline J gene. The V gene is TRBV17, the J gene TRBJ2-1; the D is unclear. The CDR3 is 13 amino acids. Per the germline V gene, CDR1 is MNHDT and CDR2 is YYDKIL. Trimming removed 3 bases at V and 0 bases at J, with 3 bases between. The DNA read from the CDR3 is TGTGCTAGCAGTAGCAGTAACTATGCT. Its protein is CASSSSNYA. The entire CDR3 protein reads CASSSSNYAEQFF.

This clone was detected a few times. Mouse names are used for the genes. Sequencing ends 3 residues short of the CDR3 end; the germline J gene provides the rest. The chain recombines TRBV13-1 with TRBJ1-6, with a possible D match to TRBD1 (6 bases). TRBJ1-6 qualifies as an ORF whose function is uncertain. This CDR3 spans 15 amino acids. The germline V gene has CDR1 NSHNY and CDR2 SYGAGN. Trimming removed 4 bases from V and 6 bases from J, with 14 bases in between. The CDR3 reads CASSRFTGPNSPLYF. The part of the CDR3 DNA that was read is TGTGCCAGCAGTAGGTTTACAGGGCCTAATTCGCCC.

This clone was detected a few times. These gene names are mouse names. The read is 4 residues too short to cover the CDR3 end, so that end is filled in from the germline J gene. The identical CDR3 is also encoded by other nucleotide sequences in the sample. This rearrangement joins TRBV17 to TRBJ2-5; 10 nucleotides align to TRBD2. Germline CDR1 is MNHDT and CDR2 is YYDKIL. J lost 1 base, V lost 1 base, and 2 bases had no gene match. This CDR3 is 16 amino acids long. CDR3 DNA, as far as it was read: TGTGCTAGCAGTAGAGGACTGGGGGGAGACCAAGAC. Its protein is CASSRGLGGDQD. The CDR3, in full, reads CASSRGLGGDQDTQYF.

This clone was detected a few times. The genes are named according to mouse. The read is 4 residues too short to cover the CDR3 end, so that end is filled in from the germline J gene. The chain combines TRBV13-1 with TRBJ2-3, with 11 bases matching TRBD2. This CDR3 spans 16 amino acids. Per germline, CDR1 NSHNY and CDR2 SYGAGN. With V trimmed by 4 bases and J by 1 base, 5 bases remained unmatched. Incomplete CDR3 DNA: TGTGCCAGCAGTCCCTTGGGACTGGGGGGTGCAGAA. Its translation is CASSPLGLGGAE. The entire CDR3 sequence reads CASSPLGLGGAETLYF.

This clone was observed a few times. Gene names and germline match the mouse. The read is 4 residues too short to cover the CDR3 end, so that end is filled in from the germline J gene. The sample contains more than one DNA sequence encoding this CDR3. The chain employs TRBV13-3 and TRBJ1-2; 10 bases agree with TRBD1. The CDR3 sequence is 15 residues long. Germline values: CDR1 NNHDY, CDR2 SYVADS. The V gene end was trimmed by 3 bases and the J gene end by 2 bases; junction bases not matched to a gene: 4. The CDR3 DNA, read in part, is TGTGCCAGCAGTGGTCCGGGACAGGGGAACTCC. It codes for CASSGPGQGNS. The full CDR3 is CASSGPGQGNSDYTF.

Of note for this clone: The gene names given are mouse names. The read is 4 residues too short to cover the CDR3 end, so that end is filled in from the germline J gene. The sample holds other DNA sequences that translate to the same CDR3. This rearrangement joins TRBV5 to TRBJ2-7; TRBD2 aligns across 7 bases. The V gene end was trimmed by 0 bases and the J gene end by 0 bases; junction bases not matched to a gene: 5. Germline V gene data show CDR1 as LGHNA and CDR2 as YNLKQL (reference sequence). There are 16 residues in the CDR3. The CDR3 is CASSQEGLGVSYEQYF. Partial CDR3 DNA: TGTGCCAGCAGCCAAGAAGGTCTGGGGGTCTCCTAT.

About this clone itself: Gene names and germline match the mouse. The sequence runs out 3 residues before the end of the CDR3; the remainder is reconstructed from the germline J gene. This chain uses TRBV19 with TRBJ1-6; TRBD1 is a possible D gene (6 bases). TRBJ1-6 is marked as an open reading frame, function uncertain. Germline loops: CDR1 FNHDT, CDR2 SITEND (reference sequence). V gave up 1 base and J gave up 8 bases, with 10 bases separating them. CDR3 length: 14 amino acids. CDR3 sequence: CASSIHREDSPLYF. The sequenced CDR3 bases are TGTGCCAGCAGTATACACAGGGAGGATTCGCCC.

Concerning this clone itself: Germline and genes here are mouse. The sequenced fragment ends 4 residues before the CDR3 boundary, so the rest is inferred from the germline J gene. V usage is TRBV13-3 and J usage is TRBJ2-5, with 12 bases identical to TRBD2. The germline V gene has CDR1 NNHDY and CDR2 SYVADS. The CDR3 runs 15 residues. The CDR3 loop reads CASSLGTGGRDTQYF. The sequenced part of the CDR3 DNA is TGTGCCAGCAGCCTCGGGACTGGGGGGAGGGAC.

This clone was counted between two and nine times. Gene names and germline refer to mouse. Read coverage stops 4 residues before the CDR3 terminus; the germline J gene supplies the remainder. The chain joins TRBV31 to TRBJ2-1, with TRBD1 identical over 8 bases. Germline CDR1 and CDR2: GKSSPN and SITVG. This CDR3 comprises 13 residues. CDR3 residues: CAWRQGAWAEQFF. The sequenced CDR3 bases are TGTGCCTGGAGGCAGGGGGCATGGGCT.

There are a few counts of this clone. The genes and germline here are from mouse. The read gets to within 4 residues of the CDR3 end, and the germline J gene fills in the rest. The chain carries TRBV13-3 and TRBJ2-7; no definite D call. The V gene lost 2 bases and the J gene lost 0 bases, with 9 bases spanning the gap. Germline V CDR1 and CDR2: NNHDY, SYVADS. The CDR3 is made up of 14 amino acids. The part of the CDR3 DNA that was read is TGTGCCAGCAGTGACTCAGGAAGCTCCTAT. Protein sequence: CASSDSGSSY. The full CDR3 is CASSDSGSSYEQYF.

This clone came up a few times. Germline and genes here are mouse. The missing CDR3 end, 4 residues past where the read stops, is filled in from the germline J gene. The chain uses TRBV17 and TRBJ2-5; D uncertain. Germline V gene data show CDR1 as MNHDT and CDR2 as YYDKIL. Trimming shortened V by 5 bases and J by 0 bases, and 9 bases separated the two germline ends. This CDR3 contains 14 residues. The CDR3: CASSPDINQDTQYF. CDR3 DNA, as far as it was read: TGTGCTAGCAGTCCCGACATAAACCAAGAC.